One and the same sample provided the 30 T cell receptor beta chains below, sequenced in a study of blood T cell repertoires in COVID-19. Produced via immunoSEQ multiplex PCR; TCRdb's table is partial and in-frame only. The sample has 80,000 or so clones; roughly 80% are singletons. Sequenced sample: peripheral blood. All receptors derive from a woman aged 55 to 70 with acute or convalescent COVID-19.

This clone was recorded a few times. The gene calls are TRBV2 and TRBJ2-3; 11 bases match TRBD2. The CDR3 runs to 15 residues. Germline CDR1 is SNHLY and CDR2 is FYNNEI. Losses at the gene ends were 6 bases for V and 2 bases for J; bases not matched to a gene: 4. In DNA, the CDR3 is TGTGCCAGCAGGGGGACTAGCGGAACCACAGATACGCAGTATTTT. This translates into CASRGTSGTTDTQYF.

The gene calls are TRBV30 and TRBJ2-5; 8 positions match TRBD2. The CDR3 spans 15 residues. Germline V lookup: CDR1 GTSNPN, CDR2 SVGIG (reference sequence). The junction had 4 bases not matched to a gene; V was cut back by 0 bases and J by 1 base. The CDR3 nucleotides read TGTGCCTGGAGTGTATCGGGGGGGCTCCAAGAGACCCAGTACTTC. It codes for CAWSVSGGLQETQYF.

This clone was detected only once. The rearrangement links TRBV12-3 or TRBV12-4 to TRBJ1-1; a weak D match, TRBD1 (5 bases). V was cut by 2 bases and J by 1 base, with 5 bases left in between. CDR3 length: 13 residues. In DNA form, the CDR3 reads TGTGCCAGCAGTTTAACAGGGAACACTGAAGCTTTCTTT. Amino acid sequence: CASSLTGNTEAFF.

The chain has TRBV6-5 and TRBJ2-1; a possible D gene is TRBD2 (5 bases). Trimming took off 0 bases at V and 0 bases at J, with 6 bases between the two ends. The CDR3 has 15 residues. Looked up from germline, CDR1 is MNHEY and CDR2 is SVGAGI. DNA for the CDR3: TGTGCCAGCAGTTACTCGGGGAGCTCCTACAATGAGCAGTTCTTC. Translating it yields CASSYSGSSYNEQFF.

There are a few counts of this clone. V usage is TRBV27 and J usage is TRBJ1-2, with 8 bases aligning to TRBD1. Trimming took 6 bases from V and 7 from J; bases not matched to a gene: 4. This CDR3 is built from 12 residues. The V gene's germline CDR1 is MNHEY and CDR2 SMNVEV (reference sequence). CDR3 nucleotide sequence: TGTGCCAGCAGGACAGGGGCGGTTGGCTACACCTTC. This gives the protein CASRTGAVGYTF.

The rearrangement uses TRBV5-1 and TRBJ1-5; D unclear. Germline assignment: CDR1 SGHRS and CDR2 YFSETQ. The CDR3 length is 14 residues. Between the trimmed V and J ends, which lost 2 bases and 2 bases, there was a span of 8 bases. In DNA, the CDR3 is TGCGCCAGCAGCTTACAAGGAGGCAATCAGCCCCAGCATTTT. It encodes CASSLQGGNQPQHF.

The chain employs TRBV7-2 and TRBJ2-4; TRBD1 agrees at 8 bases. The CDR3 covers 13 residues. Germline V gene sequence: CDR1 SGHTA, CDR2 FQGNSA. The V gene end was trimmed by 1 base and the J gene end by 7 bases; junction bases not matched to a gene: 0. CDR3 bases: TGTGCCAGCAGCTTAGGGACAGGGAACATTCAGTACTTC. Translated, it gives CASSLGTGNIQYF.

The rearrangement links TRBV7-2 to TRBJ2-3; TRBD1 matches 9 bases. The CDR3 is made up of 16 amino acids. J gave up 6 bases and V 4 bases, and 11 bases lay outside the gene matches. CDR1 is SGHTA, CDR2 FQGNSA, per germline. The CDR3 region has the DNA TGTGCCAGCAGCTCTGCCGGGACAGGGAGGGGGGATACGCAGTATTTT. Amino acid sequence: CASSSAGTGRGDTQYF.

V gene TRBV10-3 combines with J gene TRBJ1-1, with TRBD1 matching over 7 bases. The CDR3 runs to 14 residues. Germline CDR1 is ENHRY and CDR2 is SYGVKD. V trimming: 6 bases; J trimming: 7 bases; junction bases outside the gene matches: 11. The CDR3 DNA reads as TGTGCCATCAGATCCGTCCGGGACAGAGGTGAAGCTTTCTTT. It translates to CAIRSVRDRGEAFF.

This clone has a handful of counts. The CDR3 region has the DNA TGCAGCGTTGAAGGGACAGGGGGCGGCGGCTACACCTTC. Translating gives CSVEGTGGGGYTF. This chain connects TRBV29-1 to TRBJ1-2, with TRBD1 matching over 11 bases. This CDR3 spans 13 amino acids. CDR1 is SQVTM, CDR2 ANQGSEA, per germline. After removal of 1 base from V and 8 bases from J, the junction contained 3 bases not matched to a gene.

CDR3 coding DNA: TGTGCCAGCTCTCGTGCTCGGGGGGGTACAGATACGCAGTATTTT. This encodes CASSRARGGTDTQYF. The chain combines TRBV18 with TRBJ2-3; 8 bases are shared with TRBD2. Germline values: CDR1 KGHSH, CDR2 LQKENI. The V gene end was trimmed by 6 bases and the J gene end by 3 bases; junction bases not matched to a gene: 8. The CDR3 covers 15 residues.

The J gene is TRBJ2-7, the V gene TRBV11-2; 9 nucleotides agree with TRBD1. The CDR3 has 15 residues. Germline V gene sequence: CDR1 SGHAT, CDR2 FQNNGV. After removal of 4 bases from V and 0 bases from J, the junction contained 4 bases not matched to a gene. This CDR3 reads CASSSGQGNSYEQYV. CDR3 DNA sequence: TGTGCCAGCAGCTCGGGACAGGGAAACTCCTACGAGCAGTACGTC.

The chain couples TRBV6-5 to TRBJ1-2; 8 bases are a match to TRBD1. With V trimmed by 5 bases and J by 8 bases, 7 bases remained unmatched. Germline V CDR1 and CDR2: MNHEY, SVGAGI. This CDR3 has 13 residues. This chain's CDR3 is CASSQDREEGYTF. The CDR3 region has the DNA TGTGCCAGCAGTCAGGACAGGGAAGAAGGCTACACCTTC.

V usage is TRBV7-2 and J usage is TRBJ2-3; TRBD2 agrees at 15 bases. Germline V gene lookup returns CDR1 SGHTA and CDR2 FQGNSA. The CDR3 spans 19 residues. The J segment lost 3 bases and the V segment lost 5 bases, leaving 12 bases of the junction unmatched. CDR3 in DNA: TGTGCCAGCAGCCCGACAAGAGGGACTAGCGGGGGGTGGACAGATACGCAGTATTTT. It codes for CASSPTRGTSGGWTDTQYF.

The chain has TRBV24-1 and TRBJ2-7, with TRBD1 matching 10 bases. V gave up 3 bases and J gave up 3 bases; unmatched junction bases: 1. Germline values: CDR1 KGHDR, CDR2 SFDVKD. This CDR3 has 14 amino acids. CDR3: CATSDRTGGYEQYF. In DNA form, the CDR3 reads TGTGCCACCAGTGATCGGACAGGGGGCTACGAGCAGTACTTC.

This chain links TRBV29-1 with TRBJ1-2, with 7 positions matching TRBD1. CDR3 length equals 13 residues. The ends lost 2 bases at V and 7 bases at J; junction bases unmatched: 7. Germline loops: CDR1 SQVTM, CDR2 ANQGSEA. The CDR3 region is CSVETRGKGGYTF. The CDR3 DNA reads as TGCAGCGTTGAAACCAGGGGGAAGGGTGGCTACACCTTC. Supplemented by reference TRBV29-1 and TRBJ1-2, the full variable domain reads SAVISQKPSRDICQRGTSLTIQCQVDSQVTMMFWYRQQPGQSLTLIATANQGSEATYESGFVIDKFPISRPNLTFSTLTVSNMSPEDSSIYLCSVETRGKGGYTFGSGTRLTVV.

This clone was seen once. The chain is built from TRBV27 and TRBJ2-7; possibly TRBD1 for D (6 bases). This CDR3 region has 17 residues. Trimming removed 2 bases from V and 0 bases from J, with 17 bases in between. CDR1 and CDR2 (germline): MNHEY, SMNVEV (reference sequence). The CDR3 sequence: CASSLHESDSYSYEQYV. The CDR3 region has the DNA TGTGCCAGCAGTTTACACGAATCGGACAGCTACTCCTACGAGCAGTACGTC.

The table lists this clone with many counts. The V call is TRBV24-1, the J call TRBJ1-1, with 7 nucleotides matching TRBD1. Germline CDR1 and CDR2: KGHDR and SFDVKD. The junction had 4 bases not matched to a gene; V was cut back by 7 bases and J by 0 bases. The CDR3 is made up of 14 amino acids. The CDR3 sequence is CATRPTGLNTEAFF. The CDR3 DNA reads as TGTGCCACCAGACCGACAGGGTTGAACACTGAAGCTTTCTTT.

The V and J genes are TRBV6-1 and TRBJ2-1; D perhaps matches TRBD1 (5 bases). Germline V gene lookup returns CDR1 MNHNS and CDR2 SASEGT. The V end was cut by 2 bases, the J end by 0 bases, with 11 bases between. The CDR3 is 16 amino acids. Here the CDR3 reads CASSEWAGNSYNEQFF. In DNA form, the CDR3 reads TGTGCCAGCAGTGAATGGGCAGGGAACTCCTACAATGAGCAGTTCTTC.

The V gene is TRBV30, the J gene TRBJ1-4; TRBD1 aligns across 7 bases. After removal of 1 base from V and 13 bases from J, the junction contained 3 bases not matched to a gene. This CDR3 has 11 amino acids. Germline CDR1 and CDR2: GTSNPN and SVGIG (reference sequence). The CDR3 bases are TGTGCCTGGAGTGACAGGGGAATACTGTTTTTT. Residues: CAWSDRGILFF.

This clone was observed a few times. This chain links TRBV21-1 with TRBJ1-2; the table's D call of TRBD1 was not tested on the DNA. TRBV21-1 is tagged as a pseudogene. The CDR3 extends over 11 amino acids. The CDR3 here is CASSNRDGYTF. CDR3 coding DNA: TGTGCCAGCAGCAACAGGGATGGCTACACCTTC.

The genes are TRBV4-1 and TRBJ1-1, with D tentatively TRBD1 (5 bases). Trimming stripped 0 bases from V and 0 bases from J, with 11 bases between. This CDR3 contains 16 residues. Germline V gene data show CDR1 as MGHRA and CDR2 as YSYEKL. The CDR3 sequence is CASSQDRGGLNTEAFF. The CDR3 nucleotides read TGCGCCAGCAGCCAAGATCGGGGGGGGTTGAACACTGAAGCTTTCTTT.

The gene calls are TRBV27 and TRBJ1-2, with 9 bases matching TRBD1. Germline lookup yields CDR1 MNHEY and CDR2 SMNVEV (reference sequence). After removal of 3 bases from V and 7 bases from J, the junction contained 3 bases not matched to a gene. The CDR3 has 13 residues. The CDR3 sequence is CASSFGQGIGYTF. CDR3 DNA sequence: TGTGCCAGCAGTTTTGGACAGGGGATTGGCTACACCTTC.

The chain joins TRBV5-1 to TRBJ1-1; no clear D gene. The length of the CDR3 is 14 residues. V shed 4 bases and J shed 4 bases, with 14 bases lying between them. Per the germline V gene, CDR1 is SGHRS and CDR2 is YFSETQ. CDR3 sequence: CASSIEGVGTEAFF. The CDR3 nucleotides read TGCGCCAGCAGCATAGAGGGCGTGGGCACTGAAGCTTTCTTT.

This clone was found a few times. Different DNA sequences within this sample yield the same CDR3. The chain links TRBV5-1 to TRBJ1-1, with 8 nucleotides matching TRBD1. Germline CDR1 is SGHRS and CDR2 is YFSETQ. This CDR3 contains 14 residues. V gave up 4 bases and J gave up 0 bases; unmatched junction bases: 2. The DNA for the CDR3 is TGCGCCAGCAGCGGACAGGGTATGAACACTGAAGCTTTCTTT. Its protein is CASSGQGMNTEAFF.

This clone was observed a few times. V is TRBV28 and J is TRBJ1-1; D is unresolved. Germline-derived CDR1 and CDR2 are MDHEN and SYDVKM. CDR3 length equals 15 residues. V was pared by 2 bases and J by 5 bases, with 15 bases between. The CDR3 loop is CASSLVLGPGTEAFF. The CDR3 DNA reads as TGTGCCAGCAGTTTAGTACTTGGCCCGGGGACTGAAGCTTTCTTT.

This clone was detected only a few times. The gene calls are TRBV5-1 and TRBJ2-3, with 11 nucleotides matching TRBD2. This CDR3 is 16 amino acids long. Per germline, CDR1 SGHRS and CDR2 YFSETQ. The V and J ends lost 2 bases and 5 bases, in that order; junction bases with no gene match: 7. The CDR3 loop is CASSLSSGGFGDTQYF. Here the CDR3 DNA reads TGCGCCAGCAGCTTATCTAGCGGGGGGTTTGGAGATACGCAGTATTTT.

The chain is built from TRBV10-1 and TRBJ2-5; D might be TRBD2 (6 bases). Trimming took 4 bases from V and 5 from J, leaving 17 bases between them. CDR3 size: 15 residues. The germline gives CDR1 WNHNN, CDR2 SYGVQD (reference sequence). The CDR3 region is CASSGGGSGEETQYF. CDR3 nucleotide sequence: TGCGCCAGCAGTGGTGGAGGGTCGGGAGAGGAGACCCAGTACTTC.

The rearrangement uses TRBV5-4 and TRBJ1-1; TRBD1 is a possible D gene (6 bases). V was trimmed by 4 bases and J by 0 bases, leaving 13 bases between them. In germline, CDR1 is SGHNT, CDR2 YYREEE (reference sequence). The CDR3 is 15 residues long. This chain's CDR3 is CASSVPGALNTEAFF. The DNA of the CDR3 is TGTGCCAGCAGCGTACCAGGGGCTTTGAACACTGAAGCTTTCTTT.

This clone was detected a few times. The chain couples TRBV28 to TRBJ1-3, with TRBD1 identical over 7 bases. This CDR3 is 15 amino acids long. Per the germline V gene, CDR1 is MDHEN and CDR2 is SYDVKM. V shed 7 bases and J 5 bases; nucleotides not matched to a gene: 11. Here the CDR3 reads CASTTSGGTRNTIYF. CDR3 nucleotide sequence: TGTGCCAGCACCACATCAGGGGGGACCAGAAACACCATATATTTT.